This is a list of T cell receptor beta chains from one sample in a study of spatial heterogeneity in lung cancer. TCRdb reanalysed the 5' RACE reads using MiXCR and keeps one entry per CDR3 protein. This table holds about 14,000 distinct CDR3 sequences, about 5.6% found once. The input for sequencing was lung tumor tissue, taken at surgery. The receptors derive from a female donor with early-stage non-small cell lung cancer. Each CDR3 is given with its conserved first and last residue. D genes are given only for firm matches. Expanded clones get a size class; other rows say once, few or many, or leave the size out.

CDR3 length | J gene | V gene | D gene | clone size | CDR3 protein | CDR3 DNA
14 | TRBJ2-2 | TRBV3-1 | NA | many | CASSQWLSTGELFF | TGTGCCAGCAGCCAATGGCTTTCGACCGGGGAGCTGTTTTTT
12 | TRBJ2-7 | TRBV28 | NA | many | CASSSSSYEQYF | TGTGCCAGCAGTTCGAGCTCCTACGAGCAGTACTTC
11 | TRBJ2-7 | TRBV3-1 | NA | many | CASSQQGEQYF | TGTGCCAGCAGCCAGCAGGGAGAGCAGTACTTC
15 | TRBJ2-7 | TRBV5-6 | TRBD2 | many | CASSLGLAGPYEQYF | TGTGCCAGCAGCTTGGGGCTAGCGGGGCCCTACGAGCAGTACTTC
15 | TRBJ1-1 | TRBV12-3/TRBV12-4 | NA | many | CASSSRTARNTEAFF | TGTGCCAGCAGTTCCCGGACGGCCCGGAACACTGAAGCTTTCTTT
14 | TRBJ1-1 | TRBV5-1 | TRBD1 | many | CASSPGTGWTEAFF | TGCGCCAGCAGCCCTGGGACAGGATGGACTGAAGCTTTCTTT
16 | TRBJ2-6 | TRBV29-1 | NA | many | CSVGNRGGTGANVLTF | TGCAGCGTTGGGAACAGGGGAGGGACTGGGGCCAACGTCCTGACTTTC
14 | TRBJ1-5 | TRBV11-2 | NA | many | CASSGSGRNQPQHF | TGTGCCAGCAGCGGGTCAGGGAGGAATCAGCCCCAGCATTTT
15 | TRBJ2-2 | TRBV6-5 | NA | many | CASSPGTMNTGELFF | TGTGCCAGCAGTCCCGGGACAATGAACACCGGGGAGCTGTTTTTT
17 | TRBJ2-1 | TRBV6-4 | TRBD2 | many | CASSVPPSGGHYNEQFF | TGTGCCAGCAGTGTTCCCCCTAGCGGGGGCCATTACAATGAGCAGTTCTTC
15 | TRBJ1-2 | TRBV7-9 | NA | medium-sized | CASSLIGGAGYGYTF | TGTGCCAGCAGCTTAATCGGCGGGGCTGGCTATGGCTACACCTTC
13 | TRBJ2-1 | TRBV7-9 | NA | many | CASSIGRYNEQFF | TGTGCCAGCAGCATTGGACGGTACAATGAGCAGTTCTTC
14 | TRBJ2-3 | TRBV5-1 | NA | many | CASSYQSGTDTQYF | TGCGCCAGCAGCTATCAATCGGGCACAGATACGCAGTATTTT
14 | TRBJ1-2 | TRBV5-1 | TRBD1 | many | CASSLGDRVYGYTF | TGCGCCAGCAGCTTGGGGGACAGGGTCTATGGCTACACCTTC
17 | TRBJ2-7 | TRBV15 | TRBD1 | many | CATSRGIRDRKGYEQYF | TGTGCCACCAGCAGAGGGATCCGGGACAGAAAGGGATACGAGCAGTACTTC
18 | TRBJ2-1 | TRBV4-3 | TRBD1 | many | CASSQELNYRGRDNEQFF | TGCGCCAGCAGCCAAGAACTGAATTACAGGGGTAGGGACAATGAGCAGTTCTTC
15 | TRBJ1-2 | TRBV6-5 | NA | many | CASSKKQGLYYGYTF | TGTGCCAGCAGCAAAAAACAGGGACTCTACTATGGCTACACCTTC
13 | TRBJ2-2 | TRBV7-3 | NA | many | CASSLSNTGELFF | TGTGCCAGCAGCCTCTCGAACACCGGGGAGCTGTTTTTT
16 | TRBJ2-5 | TRBV9 | TRBD2 | many | CASTPFSSGNLETQYF | TGTGCCAGCACCCCGTTCTCTAGCGGGAATTTGGAGACCCAGTACTTC
14 | TRBJ2-5 | TRBV7-9 | TRBD1 | many | CASSFRQGQETQYF | TGTGCCAGCAGCTTTAGACAGGGGCAAGAGACCCAGTACTTC
15 | TRBJ2-1 | TRBV6-1 | NA | many | CACSGIGTVYNEQFF | TGTGCCTGCAGCGGGATCGGGACAGTCTACAATGAGCAGTTCTTC
18 | TRBJ1-1 | TRBV6-2/TRBV6-3 | NA | many | CASRNGLRAAGINTEAFF | TGTGCCAGCAGAAACGGGCTTCGGGCGGCCGGGATCAACACTGAAGCTTTCTTT
13 | TRBJ2-6 | TRBV11-2 | NA | many | CASSLDRRGVLTF | TGTGCCAGCAGCTTAGATAGACGGGGCGTCCTGACTTTC
15 | TRBJ2-1 | TRBV6-2/TRBV6-3 | NA | NA | CASTQRVGAPNEQFF | TGTGCCAGCACTCAAAGGGTTGGGGCACCAAATGAGCAGTTCTTC
13 | TRBJ2-7 | TRBV7-9 | NA | many | CASSRGYSYEQYF | TGTGCCAGCAGTCGGGGGTACTCCTACGAGCAGTACTTC
13 | TRBJ1-5 | TRBV12-3/TRBV12-4 | NA | large | CASSQTGNQPQHF | TGTGCCAGCAGTCAGACTGGGAATCAGCCCCAGCATTTT
15 | TRBJ2-1 | TRBV7-2 | NA | many | CASSLRDRGGNEQFF | TGTGCCAGCAGCCTCCGGGACCGAGGGGGCAATGAGCAGTTCTTC
14 | TRBJ1-4 | TRBV20-1 | NA | NA | CSARMKGDEEKLFF | TGCAGTGCTAGAATGAAGGGGGACGAAGAAAAACTGTTTTTT
16 | TRBJ2-7 | TRBV4-3 | NA | many | CASSQESSGPFYEQYF | TGCGCCAGCAGCCAAGAATCAAGCGGACCTTTTTACGAGCAGTACTTC
13 | TRBJ1-5 | TRBV20-1 | NA | many | CSALRPDGWTQHF | TGCAGTGCTCTTAGACCGGATGGATGGACCCAGCATTTT
16 | TRBJ2-3 | TRBV7-2 | TRBD2 | many | CASSQGLAGGVDTQYF | TGTGCCAGCAGCCAAGGACTAGCGGGGGGTGTAGATACGCAGTATTTT
13 | TRBJ2-7 | TRBV6-5 | NA | many | CASSYSISGQLNF | TGTGCCAGCAGTTACTCGATCAGTGGACAACTCAACTTC
12 | TRBJ1-2 | TRBV12-5 | TRBD1 | many | CASGFEGAGYTF | TGTGCTAGTGGTTTCGAGGGGGCAGGCTACACCTTC
16 | TRBJ2-3 | TRBV28 | NA | many | CASSQPGPNHRDTQYF | TGTGCCAGCAGTCAACCGGGACCCAACCATCGGGATACGCAGTATTTT
13 | TRBJ1-4 | TRBV20-1 | NA | many | CSAEPRDRGKLFF | TGCAGTGCCGAACCTAGGGATCGGGGAAAACTGTTTTTT
16 | TRBJ2-1 | TRBV12-3/TRBV12-4 | TRBD2 | few | CASTRLSGGSYNEQFF | TGTGCCAGCACCAGGCTCAGCGGGGGCTCCTACAATGAGCAGTTCTTC
13 | TRBJ1-6 | TRBV7-9 | NA | many | CASSRGQLSPLHF | TGTGCCAGCAGCCGTGGACAGCTTTCACCCCTCCACTTT
16 | TRBJ2-5 | TRBV11-2 | NA | medium-sized | CASSSSGHGKGETQYF | TGTGCCAGCAGCTCCAGTGGTCACGGGAAAGGGGAGACCCAGTACTTC
13 | TRBJ2-1 | TRBV12-3/TRBV12-4 | NA | medium-sized | CASSLVGPNEQFF | TGTGCCAGCAGTTTAGTTGGGCCAAATGAGCAGTTCTTC
14 | TRBJ1-6 | TRBV20-1 | TRBD1 | many | CSAPTRDRVSPLHF | TGCAGTGCCCCCACCAGGGACAGGGTTTCACCCCTCCACTTT
11 | TRBJ1-1 | TRBV10-3 | NA | medium-sized | CATYKNTEAFF | TGTGCCACCTACAAAAACACTGAAGCTTTCTTT
15 | TRBJ2-6 | TRBV28 | NA | many | CASTLGGTGANVLTF | TGTGCCAGCACTCTAGGGGGAACTGGGGCCAACGTCCTGACTTTC
16 | TRBJ2-3 | TRBV2 | TRBD2 | many | CASSTQAGLSTDTQYF | TGTGCCAGCAGTACTCAAGCGGGGCTAAGCACAGATACGCAGTATTTT
16 | TRBJ2-5 | TRBV6-5 | TRBD1 | NA | CASRKPWTGHQETQYF | TGTGCCAGCAGAAAACCCTGGACAGGACACCAAGAGACCCAGTACTTC
13 | TRBJ2-3 | TRBV20-1 | NA | many | CSAPPPGTDTQYF | TGCAGTGCTCCCCCCCCGGGCACAGATACGCAGTATTTT
13 | TRBJ1-2 | TRBV2 | TRBD1 | medium-sized | CASTPSPGRGYTF | TGTGCCAGCACCCCAAGTCCTGGCAGGGGGTACACCTTC
13 | TRBJ1-1 | TRBV19 | NA | many | CASSSTGDTEAFF | TGTGCCAGTAGTTCCACAGGTGACACTGAAGCTTTCTTT
17 | TRBJ2-5 | TRBV12-3/TRBV12-4 | TRBD2 | many | CASSLARSGGASETQYF | TGTGCCAGCAGCCTTGCGCGGAGCGGGGGGGCGAGTGAGACCCAGTACTTC
16 | TRBJ2-1 | TRBV4-1 | TRBD2 | many | CASSHTSGGVYNEQFF | TGCGCCAGCAGCCACACTAGCGGGGGGGTATACAATGAGCAGTTCTTC
17 | TRBJ1-1 | TRBV6-1 | TRBD1 | many | CASSEWRGKGAFTEAFF | TGTGCCAGCAGTGAGTGGAGAGGGAAGGGGGCTTTCACTGAAGCTTTCTTT
14 | TRBJ2-3 | TRBV4-1 | NA | medium-sized | CASSPRPQGDTQYF | TGCGCCAGCAGCCCCCGGCCACAAGGAGATACGCAGTATTTT
16 | TRBJ2-3 | TRBV28 | TRBD2 | many | CASSFRVGLAGGRRYF | TGTGCCAGCAGTTTTCGGGTGGGACTAGCGGGGGGGCGCCGATATTTT
12 | TRBJ2-2 | TRBV10-3 | NA | many | CAISERDQELFF | TGTGCCATCAGTGAGAGGGACCAGGAGCTGTTTTTT